This T cell receptor beta chain appears in the sequencing data of a study of T-cell memory formation after mild COVID-19. Points on this clonotype: No antigen is known for it.

The study's findings and limits: What remained unconfirmed was the SARS-CoV-2 specificity of second-wave clones peaking on day 37.

Barcoded TCR alpha and TCR beta cDNA libraries with UMIs came from 5'RACE using constant-segment primers. TCRdb itself ran the 5' RACE reads through MiXCR, one entry per CDR3 protein. The profile shows 150,000 to 200,000 distinct CDR3 sequences, roughly 17% of them singletons. From germline, CDR1 is SEHNR and CDR2 FQNEAQ (reference sequence). The CDR3 has 13 amino acids. Trimming stripped 1 base from V and 6 bases from J, with 7 bases between. The source is an adult woman who had mild COVID-19 (a few samples of this study predate the infection). Cell type and time point are not known. The specimen was PBMCs or a T cell subset sorted from them (not recorded which). V usage is TRBV7-9 and J usage is TRBJ2-1; D is unresolved. The CDR3 DNA reads TGTGCCAGCAGCTTAGAGGTCGGCAATGAGCAGTTCTTC. As protein: CASSLEVGNEQFF. The complete variable domain, with remaining parts taken from reference TRBV7-9 and TRBJ2-1, reads DTGVSQNPRHKITKRGQNVTFRCDPISEHNRLYWYRQTLGQGPEFLTYFQNEAQLEKSRLLSDRFSAERPKGSFSTLEIQRTEQGDSAMYLCASSLEVGNEQFFGPGTRLTVL.